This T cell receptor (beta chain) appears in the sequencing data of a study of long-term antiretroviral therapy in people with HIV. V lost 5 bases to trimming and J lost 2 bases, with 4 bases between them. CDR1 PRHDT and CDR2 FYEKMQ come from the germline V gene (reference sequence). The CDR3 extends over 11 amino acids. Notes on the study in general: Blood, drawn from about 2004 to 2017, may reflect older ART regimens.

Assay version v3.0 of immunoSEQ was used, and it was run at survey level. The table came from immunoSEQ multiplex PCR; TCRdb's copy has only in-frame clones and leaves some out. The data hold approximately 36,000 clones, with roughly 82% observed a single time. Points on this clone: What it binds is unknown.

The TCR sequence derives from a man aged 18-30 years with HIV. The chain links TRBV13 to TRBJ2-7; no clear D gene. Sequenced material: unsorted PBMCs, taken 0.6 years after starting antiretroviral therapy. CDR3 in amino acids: CASSGAYEQYF. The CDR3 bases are TGTGCCAGCAGCGGGGCCTACGAGCAGTACTTC.